This T cell receptor (beta chain) was sequenced in a study of T-cell memory formation after mild COVID-19. V lost 7 bases and J 2 bases, leaving 11 bases between the germline ends. The CDR3 is 13 amino acids. Per germline, CDR1 SGHVS and CDR2 FQNEAQ. Study-level points and caveats: Second-wave clones peaking on day 37 lacked confirmed SARS-CoV-2 specificity.

In this sample, this clonotype turned up a few times. The antigen is undetermined. Amplification by 5'RACE using constant-segment primers produced TCR alpha and TCR beta cDNA libraries that carried sample barcodes and UMIs. TCRdb itself ran the 5' RACE reads through MiXCR, one entry per CDR3 protein. Among about 210,000 distinct CDR3 sequences listed, roughly a tenth were seen once. The rearrangement uses TRBV7-8 and TRBJ1-1; D ambiguous. The specimen was PBMCs or a T cell subset sorted from them (not recorded which). The source of this sequence is a man aged 18-30 years who had mild COVID-19 (a few samples of this study predate the infection). Cell type and time point are not known. The chain's CDR3 is CASILWENTEAFF. The CDR3 nucleotides read TGTGCCAGCATCCTTTGGGAAAACACTGAAGCTTTCTTT.